This T cell receptor beta chain was profiled in a study of blood T cells in healthy people across ages. Germline CDR1 is MDHEN and CDR2 is SYDVKM. CDR3 size: 14 residues. The V and J ends lost 6 bases and 4 bases respectively, with 13 bases between them. Then a second PCR, running about 6 to 12 cycles, was carried out with a sample-barcoded 5' primer and a J-beta primer mix. Every cDNA molecule bore a tag from a template-switch adaptor containing 12 random nucleotides. One entry per CDR3 protein results from TCRdb running MiXCR on the 5' RACE reads. The repertoire holds about 620,000 distinct CDR3 sequences, with around 50% as singletons. This clonotype was counted at least ten times.

This TCR was sampled from a woman aged 80 or over in good health. Sequences were obtained from blood. V gene TRBV28 combines with J gene TRBJ2-1; D is unresolved. CDR3 DNA sequence: TGTGCCAGCAGGGAGAGGAGACTTTACAATGAGCAGTTCTTC. As protein: CASRERRLYNEQFF. Using reference TRBV28 and TRBJ2-1 for the parts outside the CDR3, the full variable domain is DVKVTQSSRYLVKRTGEKVFLECVQDMDHENMFWYRQDPGLGLRLIYFSYDVKMKEKGDIPEGYSVSREKKERFSLILESASTNQTSMYLCASRERRLYNEQFFGPGTRLTVL.